These T cell receptor beta chains were read from a single sample in a study of T cells in tumors after PD-1 blockade. Method: immunoSEQ multiplex PCR; TCRdb's copy keeps in-frame clones and lacks some. The top ten clones hold about 7.5% of a sample with 4,000 to 5,000 clones, roughly 75% of them seen once. This material consisted of tumor tissue, taken before anti-PD-1 treatment. Receptors originate from a human donor with basal cell carcinoma. The CDR3 runs from the conserved cysteine through the conserved F or W. The D gene is left open where the match is weak. Rows give clone size only sometimes, using once, few, many, or a class for an expanded clone.

TRBJ2-5 | TRBD2 | - | TRBV7-8 | TGTGCCAGCAGGGAAGGGACTAGCGAGGTGACCCAGTACTTC | CASREGTSEVTQYF
TRBJ2-2 | - | few | TRBV7-6 | TGTGCCAGCAGCTTAGCGGGGAACACCGGGGAGCTGTTTTTT | CASSLAGNTGELFF
TRBJ1-3 | - | - | TRBV27 | TGTGCCAGCAGCCCCACGGGCGGCGGAAACACCATATATTTT | CASSPTGGGNTIYF
TRBJ2-1 | - | - | TRBV7-8 | TGTGCCAGCAGCTCCCCTAGGGGGGTTTACAATGAGCAGTTCTTC | CASSSPRGVYNEQFF
TRBJ2-7 | - | - | TRBV5-6 | TGTGCCAGCAGCTGGGGGACGGTGTGGGAGCAGTACTTC | CASSWGTVWEQYF
TRBJ2-1 | TRBD1 | - | TRBV4-2 | TGTGCCAGCAGCCAAGATCGGGACAGCTCCTACAATGAGCAGTTCTTC | CASSQDRDSSYNEQFF
TRBJ2-1 | TRBD1 | - | TRBV10-3 | TGTGCCATCAGTGAAGCCAGGGGGCGGGATGAGCAGTTCTTC | CAISEARGRDEQFF
TRBJ2-7 | TRBD2 | - | TRBV3-1/TRBV3-2 | TGTGCCAGCAGCCACGGGGGGGGCTACGAGCAGTACTTC | CASSHGGGYEQYF
TRBJ1-2 | TRBD1 | few | TRBV14 | TGTGCCAGCAGCCCAGCCAGATCAGGGGGCCTTAACTATGGCTACACCTTC | CASSPARSGGLNYGYTF
TRBJ2-7 | - | - | TRBV21-1 | TGTGCCAGCAGCAAAGAGAGTCTCTACTACGAGCAGTACTTC | CASSKESLYYEQYF
TRBJ2-3 | - | - | TRBV14 | TGTGCCAGCAGCCAAGAAGGTTCAGAATCCACAGATACGCAGTATTTT | CASSQEGSESTDTQYF
TRBJ1-1 | TRBD1 | - | TRBV29-1 | TGCAGCGCCGGACAGGGGGCCGCTAGGACTGAAGCTTTCTTT | CSAGQGAARTEAFF
TRBJ2-1 | - | - | TRBV3-1/TRBV3-2 | TGTGCCAGCAGCCGGGGGGCTGGATACAATGAGCAGTTCTTC | CASSRGAGYNEQFF
TRBJ1-3 | - | - | TRBV30 | TGTGCCTGGAAGGGTTCTGGAAACACCATATATTTT | CAWKGSGNTIYF
TRBJ1-2 | - | - | TRBV5-6 | TGTGCCAGCAGCTTGGCAACAGAGATAATCTATGGCTACACCTTC | CASSLATEIIYGYTF
TRBJ2-1 | TRBD2 | - | TRBV5-1 | TGCGCCAGCAGCTTGGTTGGGACTAGGGGCTACAATGAGCAGTTCTTC | CASSLVGTRGYNEQFF
TRBJ2-7 | - | - | TRBV5-1 | TGCGCCAGCAGCCACTCGGACGGACGGTCCGAGCAGTACTTC | CASSHSDGRSEQYF
TRBJ1-1 | - | - | TRBV28 | TGTGCCAGCAGTTCACTCTTCCGGACAGCGGGCACTGAAGCTTTCTTT | CASSSLFRTAGTEAFF
TRBJ1-1 | - | - | TRBV6-5 | TGTGCCAGCAGACCTACAGGGCTGAACACTGAAGCTTTCTTT | CASRPTGLNTEAFF
TRBJ2-5 | - | - | TRBV14 | TGTGCCAGCAGCCAATTGGTGCAAGAGACCCAGTACTTC | CASSQLVQETQYF
TRBJ1-5 | - | few | TRBV27 | TGTGCCAGCAGTCATTTAAGTCAGCCCCAGCATTTT | CASSHLSQPQHF
TRBJ1-3 | TRBD1 | - | TRBV18 | TGTGCCAGCTCACCATACCAGGGGGACTTAAACACCATATATTTT | CASSPYQGDLNTIYF
TRBJ2-7 | - | - | TRBV30 | TGTGCCTGGAGTGTAACCTACGAGCAGTACTTC | CAWSVTYEQYF
TRBJ1-1 | - | - | TRBV12-2 | TGTGCAAGTCGCTTAGCTGGAGGTCTGGGGGTACCTGAAGCTTTCTTT | CASRLAGGLGVPEAFF